Listed below are T cell receptor beta chains from one sample, sequenced in a study of shared clonotypes between healthy human individuals. Produced via immunoSEQ multiplex PCR; TCRdb's table is partial and in-frame only. The sample yields 150,000 to 200,000 clones, about 93% seen once. Sequenced sample: naive CD4+ T cells sorted from blood. Every receptor here comes from a woman in her 30s in good health. Both conserved end residues are part of each CDR3. The D gene is left open where the match is weak. Rows may omit the clone size; those that give it use once, few, many or a size class.

D gene	J gene	V gene	clone size	CDR3 DNA	CDR3 protein
TRBD1	TRBJ2-7	TRBV11-3	NA	TGTGCCAGCAGCTTAGAAGGGACAGGAAGCTCCTACGAGCAGTACTTC	CASSLEGTGSSYEQYF
TRBD1	TRBJ1-3	TRBV2	NA	TGTGCCAGCGGGGGGGACAGACTGGTCGGAAACACCATATATTTT	CASGGDRLVGNTIYF
NA	TRBJ2-7	TRBV18	NA	TGTGCCAGCTCACCACCAGGACACTCCTACGAGCAGTACTTC	CASSPPGHSYEQYF
NA	TRBJ1-6	TRBV27	once	TGTGCCAGCAGTTTGCAGGGACTTAATAATTCACCCCTCCACTTT	CASSLQGLNNSPLHF
TRBD1	TRBJ1-4	TRBV4-1	NA	TGCGCCAGCAGCCAGACCGGGACAGGGAATGAAAAACTGTTTTTT	CASSQTGTGNEKLFF
NA	TRBJ2-7	TRBV2	once	TGTGCCAGCGAGGGGGAGGTCAGCTCCTACGAGCAGTACTTC	CASEGEVSSYEQYF
NA	TRBJ1-3	TRBV6-6	NA	TGTGCCAGCAGTACCGGGCTACGGGGCACCATATATTTT	CASSTGLRGTIYF
TRBD2	TRBJ2-2	TRBV7-2	NA	TGTGCCAGCAGCTTAGTCCCAGCGGGATTGGCCGGGGAGCTGTTTTTT	CASSLVPAGLAGELFF
TRBD2	TRBJ2-3	TRBV27	NA	TGTGCCAGCAGTTTAATGGCTAGCGGCCCTAGCACAGATACGCAGTATTTT	CASSLMASGPSTDTQYF
TRBD1	TRBJ1-2	TRBV4-1	NA	TGCGCCAGCAGCCTAGGACAGGGGGTTGGCTATGGCTACACCTTC	CASSLGQGVGYGYTF
NA	TRBJ1-2	TRBV30	NA	TGTGCCTGGATTTTCGACGGGAGATCCTATGGCTACACCTTC	CAWIFDGRSYGYTF
NA	TRBJ2-7	TRBV28	once	TGTGCCAGCAGTTTCGTCCAGGCCTACGAGCAGTACTTC	CASSFVQAYEQYF
TRBD1	TRBJ1-3	TRBV19	NA	TGTGCCACCAAGGACAGGGGGCGAGGAAACACCATATATTTT	CATKDRGRGNTIYF
NA	TRBJ2-7	TRBV5-1	NA	TGCGCCAGCAGCGATCAGGTGGGCTACGAGCAGTACTTC	CASSDQVGYEQYF
TRBD1	TRBJ2-7	TRBV6-6	once	TGTGCCAGCAGTTACTCGGACAGGACTGCGGGCGAGCAGTACTTC	CASSYSDRTAGEQYF
TRBD2	TRBJ2-7	TRBV19	NA	TGTGCCAGTAGTTCAAGCTGGACTAGCAAGGAGCAGTACTTC	CASSSSWTSKEQYF
NA	TRBJ2-7	TRBV7-9	few	TGTGCCATAGAGGCCTATTCCTACGAGCAGTACTTC	CAIEAYSYEQYF
NA	TRBJ1-2	TRBV13	NA	TGTGCCAGCAGCGAATACAGGCCGACCTATGGCTACACCTTC	CASSEYRPTYGYTF
TRBD2	TRBJ2-5	TRBV14	NA	TGTGCCAGCAGCCGAGATGGACTAGTTTTCCAGGAGACCCAGTACTTC	CASSRDGLVFQETQYF
NA	TRBJ2-7	TRBV7-2	NA	TGTGCCAGCAGCCAAGGGCCGGGGCCCTACGAGCAGTACTTC	CASSQGPGPYEQYF
TRBD1	TRBJ2-5	TRBV5-1	NA	TGCGCCAGCGGCCAGACAGGGGCGAGACAAGAGACCCAGTACTTC	CASGQTGARQETQYF
NA	TRBJ2-1	TRBV7-9	NA	TGTGCCAGCAGCTCAGGAACCTCCTACAATGAGCAGTTCTTC	CASSSGTSYNEQFF
NA	TRBJ2-3	TRBV27	NA	TGTGCCAGCAGTTTATCGTGGACAACCACAGATACGCAGTATTTT	CASSLSWTTTDTQYF
NA	TRBJ2-3	TRBV7-8	NA	TGTGCCAGCAGCTTAGGTTTCACAGATACGCAGTATTTT	CASSLGFTDTQYF
NA	TRBJ1-1	TRBV28	NA	TGTGCCAGCAGTTTGCAGGACGGGGCCACTGAAGCTTTCTTT	CASSLQDGATEAFF
NA	TRBJ2-7	TRBV2	few	TGTGCCAGCAGGGCCCGGTTGAGTCGACTCTACGAGCAGTACTTC	CASRARLSRLYEQYF
NA	TRBJ1-6	TRBV10-3	NA	TGTGCCATCAGTGAGTCGCCGGGGTTCGGCTCCTATAATTCACCCCTCCACTTT	CAISESPGFGSYNSPLHF
TRBD1	TRBJ1-1	TRBV4-1	NA	TGCGCCAGCAGCAAACACCAGGGGGCCGGAACTGAAGCTTTCTTT	CASSKHQGAGTEAFF
TRBD2	TRBJ2-7	TRBV30	once	TGTGCCTGGAGCGGCGGGGGGTTCTACGAGCAGTACTTC	CAWSGGGFYEQYF
NA	TRBJ2-7	TRBV28	NA	TGTGCCAGCAGTTTTGCCCGAAGCTCCTACGAGCAGTACTTC	CASSFARSSYEQYF
NA	TRBJ2-7	TRBV7-9	NA	TGTGCCAGCAGCTTACATGGGGAGCAGTACTTC	CASSLHGEQYF
NA	TRBJ1-1	TRBV19	NA	TGTGCCAGTAGTATACTTCAGGGCCAAGCCGGCGCTGAAGCTTTCTTT	CASSILQGQAGAEAFF
TRBD2	TRBJ2-7	TRBV19	NA	TGTGCCAGTTTTCCCAGACCTAGCGGCGGCAGCGAGCAGTACTTC	CASFPRPSGGSEQYF
NA	TRBJ1-2	TRBV28	NA	TGTGCCAGCAGTTTAAGGGGGGGCCATAACTATGGCTACACCTTC	CASSLRGGHNYGYTF
NA	TRBJ2-7	TRBV6-5	once	TGTGCCAGCAGTTACGGGACCCGCCCTGACGAGCAGTACTTC	CASSYGTRPDEQYF
TRBD1	TRBJ1-5	TRBV10-1	NA	TGCGCCAGCAGATCGACCGCATTTCCCATGGGACAGGGGAGATTGGCCGCCAATCAGCCCCAGCATTTT	CASRSTAFPMGQGRLAANQPQHF
NA	TRBJ1-1	TRBV7-3	once	TGTGCCAGCAGCCCCCTTCGGTCGAACACTGAAGCTTTCTTT	CASSPLRSNTEAFF
NA	TRBJ2-2	TRBV2	NA	TGTGCCAGCAGTACCGGGACTTACACCGGGGAGCTGTTTTTT	CASSTGTYTGELFF
NA	TRBJ2-1	TRBV7-9	NA	TGTGCCAGCAGCTTGGGGGTCTGGTCCAATGAGCAGTTCTTC	CASSLGVWSNEQFF
NA	TRBJ1-5	TRBV28	NA	TGTGCCAGCAGTTTTCCCCAGAGTCCTCAGCCCCAGCATTTT	CASSFPQSPQPQHF
NA	TRBJ1-2	TRBV19	once	TGTGCCAGTAGTTTGACAGGAAACTATGGCTACACCTTC	CASSLTGNYGYTF
TRBD2	TRBJ2-3	TRBV14	NA	TGTGCCAGCAGCCAAGGAGCGGGAGTGATGACAGATACGCAGTATTTT	CASSQGAGVMTDTQYF
NA	TRBJ2-7	TRBV7-2	NA	TGTGCCAGCAGCTTAGTGGGGCCTCGCGAGCAGTACTTC	CASSLVGPREQYF
TRBD1	TRBJ2-7	TRBV11-2	NA	TGTGCCAGCAGCCGAGACAGGGCCTACGAGCAGTACTTC	CASSRDRAYEQYF
TRBD1	TRBJ1-5	TRBV2	NA	TGTGCCAGCAGCGGAACAGGGGATAATCAGCCCCAGCATTTT	CASSGTGDNQPQHF
TRBD1	TRBJ2-7	TRBV28	NA	TGTGCCAGCTCCTCCCCCGGGACAGGGGGTAACGAGCAGTACTTC	CASSSPGTGGNEQYF
TRBD1	TRBJ1-2	TRBV7-8	NA	TGTGCCAGCAGCTCAACAGGGGAGGAGGATGGCTACACCTTC	CASSSTGEEDGYTF
TRBD1	TRBJ2-2	TRBV2	NA	TGTGCCAGCAGCGAACAGGGGATCGATAACACCGGGGAGCTGTTTTTT	CASSEQGIDNTGELFF
TRBD1	TRBJ1-4	TRBV7-2	NA	TGTGCCAGCAGCCTCATCCAAACAGGGGGTAATGAAAAACTGTTTTTT	CASSLIQTGGNEKLFF
NA	TRBJ2-7	TRBV6-5	NA	TGTGCCAGCAGTCAGGGCCACGAGCAGTACTTC	CASSQGHEQYF
TRBD1	TRBJ2-2	TRBV28	NA	TGTGCCAGCAGTTTATTCGGACAGGGGGTAAAGAACACCGGGGAGCTGTTTTTT	CASSLFGQGVKNTGELFF
NA	TRBJ2-7	TRBV7-2	NA	TGTGCCAGCAGCTTAGGAGCCTACGAGCAGTACTTC	CASSLGAYEQYF
TRBD1	TRBJ1-1	TRBV19	NA	TGTGCCAGTAGTTACAGGGGGATGAACACTGAAGCTTTCTTT	CASSYRGMNTEAFF